This passage covers 20 T cell receptor beta chains from one sample sequenced in a study of cytomegalovirus exposure and HLA in healthy donors. Profiled with immunoSEQ multiplex PCR; TCRdb holds only in-frame clones, not every one. The sample yields 200,000 to 250,000 clones, approximately 88% seen once. The sequencing input was PBMCs. The receptor set was obtained from a woman aged 25-40 years in good health and CMV-seropositive.

At least ten counts were recorded for this clone. V gene TRBV6-1 combines with J gene TRBJ1-1; D perhaps matches TRBD1 (5 bases). The germline V and J ends were trimmed by 5 bases and 3 bases, with 10 bases remaining between them. From germline, CDR1 is MNHNS and CDR2 SASEGT. The CDR3 has 13 residues. Here the CDR3 DNA reads TGTGCCAGCAGTCGGGGGTTTGACACTGAAGCTTTCTTT. The encoded protein is CASSRGFDTEAFF.

This rearrangement joins TRBV5-1 to TRBJ2-5; D gene uncertain. The CDR3 is made up of 10 amino acids. Trimming removed 4 bases at V and 6 bases at J, with 4 bases between. CDR1 and CDR2 from the germline V gene are SGHRS and YFSETQ. Here the CDR3 reads CASSGKTQYF. CDR3 in DNA: TGCGCCAGCAGCGGAAAGACCCAGTACTTC.

The rearrangement uses TRBV10-1 and TRBJ2-2; D might be TRBD1 (6 bases). CDR3 length: 14 residues. V was shortened by 2 bases and J by 6 bases, with 10 bases between the two germline ends. Germline V gene sequence: CDR1 WNHNN, CDR2 SYGVQD (reference sequence). CDR3 nucleotide sequence: TGCGCCAGCAGTGAGACTACAGGGTCCGGGGAGCTGTTTTTT. Encoded protein: CASSETTGSGELFF.

The genes are TRBV5-1 and TRBJ2-7, with TRBD2 matching 12 bases. Germline lookup yields CDR1 SGHRS and CDR2 YFSETQ. The CDR3 has 16 amino acids. V shed 6 bases, J shed 4 bases, and the junction held 11 bases outside the gene matches. CDR3 in DNA: TGCGCCAGCACTTTGGAAGGGCTAGCGGGAGGGTACGAGCAGTACTTC. It is translated as CASTLEGLAGGYEQYF.

In its sample, this clone was seen once. The chain uses TRBV25-1 and TRBJ2-5; D might be TRBD1 (6 bases). With 2 bases removed from V and 2 bases from J, the gap between germline ends came to 9 bases. This CDR3 is 14 amino acids long. The V gene's germline CDR1 is MGHDK and CDR2 SYGVNS. For the CDR3, the DNA is TGTGCCAGCAGTGAAATGACAGGTCAAGAGACCCAGTACTTC. Amino acids: CASSEMTGQETQYF.

The chain is built from TRBV2 and TRBJ1-5; D unresolved. CDR3 length: 14 amino acids. The germline gives CDR1 SNHLY, CDR2 FYNNEI. Trimming stripped 2 bases from V and 7 bases from J, with 12 bases between. The CDR3: CASSEKRALQPQHF. The CDR3 nucleotides read TGTGCCAGCAGTGAAAAAAGGGCTCTCCAGCCCCAGCATTTT.

The rearrangement links TRBV5-1 to TRBJ2-7; 9 bases agree with TRBD1. Germline CDR1 is SGHRS and CDR2 is YFSETQ. V lost 4 bases, J lost 3 bases, and 8 bases stayed unmatched. The CDR3 covers 15 residues. In nucleotides, the CDR3 is TGCGCCAGCAGCCCACGGACAGGGGCTCTCTACGAGCAGTACTTC. This gives the protein CASSPRTGALYEQYF.

The genes are TRBV4-1 and TRBJ2-3; D gene unclear. This CDR3 contains 18 residues. The germline CDR1 and CDR2 sequences are MGHRA and YSYEKL. Between the trimmed V and J ends, which lost 1 base and 5 bases, there was a span of 22 bases. The CDR3 nucleotides read TGCGCCAGCAGCCAAGTTGGTAGGCAAAGGGCTGAATTAGATACGCAGTATTTT. Its protein is CASSQVGRQRAELDTQYF.

This clone was seen only a few times. The CDR3 DNA follows: TGTGCCAGCAGCGATACTAGCGGGACATACAATGAGCAGTTCTTC. Its protein is CASSDTSGTYNEQFF. The chain carries TRBV7-9 and TRBJ2-1; TRBD2 aligns across 10 bases. CDR3 length: 15 residues. The V gene's germline CDR1 is SEHNR and CDR2 FQNEAQ (reference sequence). Unmatched junction bases numbered 5, after V lost 5 bases and J lost 4 bases.

This chain uses TRBV6-5 with TRBJ2-7; no clear D. The CDR3 is 13 amino acids. V was shortened by 2 bases and J by 3 bases, with 8 bases between the two germline ends. The germline V gene encodes CDR1 MNHEY and CDR2 SVGAGI. In DNA, the CDR3 is TGTGCCAGCAGTTACAAACAGAACTACGAGCAGTACTTC. Protein sequence: CASSYKQNYEQYF.

A note on this clone: Within the sample, other DNA sequences also encode this same CDR3. The chain employs TRBV11-2 and TRBJ1-2; possible D gene TRBD1, 5 bases. Germline loops: CDR1 SGHAT, CDR2 FQNNGV. V was shortened by 5 bases and J by 2 bases, with 9 bases between the two germline ends. This CDR3 region has 13 residues. CDR3 coding DNA: TGTGCCAGCAGCCTCGACAGAAACTATGGCTACACCTTC. Amino acids: CASSLDRNYGYTF.

The chain links TRBV5-6 to TRBJ1-1; the D gene is possibly TRBD1 (6 bases). CDR3 length: 15 amino acids. Trimming took 5 bases from V and 5 from J, leaving 19 bases between them. Germline lookup yields CDR1 SGHDT and CDR2 YYEEEE. CDR3 sequence reads: CASRDEGGGSTEAFF. CDR3 DNA: TGTGCCAGCAGGGACGAGGGGGGAGGATCGACTGAAGCTTTCTTT.

The chain joins TRBV4-1 to TRBJ2-7, with D tentatively TRBD2 (6 bases). The CDR3 has 14 residues. The germline V and J ends were trimmed by 0 bases and 6 bases, with 12 bases remaining between them. Germline values: CDR1 MGHRA, CDR2 YSYEKL. The CDR3 region is CASSQDRGGLEQYF. CDR3 coding DNA: TGCGCCAGCAGCCAAGACAGAGGAGGGCTCGAGCAGTACTTC.

The V call is TRBV10-1, the J call TRBJ2-7, with TRBD2 matching 7 bases. This CDR3 contains 15 residues. Trimming took 0 bases from V and 4 from J; bases not matched to a gene: 6. Germline CDR1 and CDR2: WNHNN and SYGVQD (reference sequence). For the CDR3, the DNA is TGCGCCAGCAGTGAGTCAGGGCGGGAGCAATACGAGCAGTACTTC. Amino acids: CASSESGREQYEQYF.

This sequence joins TRBV28 and TRBJ2-3; TRBD2 matches at 16 bases. Germline values: CDR1 MDHEN, CDR2 SYDVKM. V shed 8 bases and J 2 bases; nucleotides not matched to a gene: 16. The CDR3 length is 20 residues. CDR3 DNA sequence: TGTGCCAGCGGCAACCACGGGACTAGCGGGAGGGCCCTCAACACAGATACGCAGTATTTT. Its protein product is CASGNHGTSGRALNTDTQYF.

This chain joins TRBV5-6 and TRBJ2-1, with D hard to call. Trimming took 2 bases from V and 0 from J, leaving 6 bases between them. Germline CDR1 and CDR2: SGHDT and YYEEEE. CDR3 length equals 14 residues. The CDR3 is CASSFLSSYNEQFF. In DNA form, the CDR3 reads TGTGCCAGCAGCTTCCTGAGCTCCTACAATGAGCAGTTCTTC.

The rearrangement joins TRBV6-5 to TRBJ1-2; D might be TRBD1 (6 bases). CDR1 is MNHEY, CDR2 SVGAGI, per germline. V dropped 5 bases and J dropped 5 bases, with 12 bases sitting between them. The CDR3 has 13 amino acids. CDR3 protein: CASSRDNLYGYTF. CDR3 nucleotides: TGTGCCAGCAGTCGGGACAACCTATATGGCTACACCTTC.

The V and J genes are TRBV29-1 and TRBJ2-3, with D maybe TRBD1 (5 bases). CDR1 and CDR2 from the germline V gene are SQVTM and ANQGSEA. The CDR3 runs to 15 residues. Trimming cost V 5 bases and J 0 bases, with 15 bases left between them. The CDR3 DNA reads as TGCAGCGTTTTTGGCCAAGACAGTAGCACAGATACGCAGTATTTT. It codes for CSVFGQDSSTDTQYF.

V is TRBV6-6 and J is TRBJ2-7; TRBD2 is a possible D gene (5 bases). CDR1 MNHNY and CDR2 SVGAGI come from the germline V gene (reference sequence). The CDR3 runs to 14 residues. The ends were cut back, 6 bases at V and 5 bases at J, with 17 bases in the middle. This CDR3 reads CASSPSDSLHEQYF. The CDR3 DNA follows: TGTGCCAGCAGCCCCTCGGACTCCCTGCACGAGCAGTACTTC.

V gene TRBV19 combines with J gene TRBJ2-5; 14 nucleotides align to TRBD2. The CDR3 totals 16 residues. V lost 3 bases, J lost 5 bases, and 5 bases stayed unmatched. Germline loops: CDR1 LNHDA, CDR2 SQIVND (reference sequence). CDR3 sequence reads: CASSIRTSGRWETQYF. Written as DNA, the CDR3 is TGTGCCAGTAGTATCCGGACTAGCGGGAGGTGGGAGACCCAGTACTTC. Variable domain in full (rest from reference TRBV19 and TRBJ2-5): DGGITQSPKYLFRKEGQNVTLSCEQNLNHDAMYWYRQDPGQGLRLIYYSQIVNDFQKGDIAEGYSVSREKKESFPLTVTSAQKNPTAFYLCASSIRTSGRWETQYFGPGTRLLVL.